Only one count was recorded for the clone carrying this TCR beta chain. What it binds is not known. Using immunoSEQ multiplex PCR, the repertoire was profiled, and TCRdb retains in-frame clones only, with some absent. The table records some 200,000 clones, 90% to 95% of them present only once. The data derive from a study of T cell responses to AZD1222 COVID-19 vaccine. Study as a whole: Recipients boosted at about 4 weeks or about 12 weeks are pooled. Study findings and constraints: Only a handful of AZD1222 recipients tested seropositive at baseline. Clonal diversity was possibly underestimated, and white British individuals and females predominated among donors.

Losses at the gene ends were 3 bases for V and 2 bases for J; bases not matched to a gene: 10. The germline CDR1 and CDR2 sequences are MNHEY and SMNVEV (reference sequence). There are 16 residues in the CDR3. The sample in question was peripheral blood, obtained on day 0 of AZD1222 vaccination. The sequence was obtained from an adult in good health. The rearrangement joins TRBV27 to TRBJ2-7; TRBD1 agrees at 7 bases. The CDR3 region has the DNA TGTGCCAGCAGTTTCGCGTTGGCAGGGGGAACCTACGAGCAGTACTTC. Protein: CASSFALAGGTYEQYF.